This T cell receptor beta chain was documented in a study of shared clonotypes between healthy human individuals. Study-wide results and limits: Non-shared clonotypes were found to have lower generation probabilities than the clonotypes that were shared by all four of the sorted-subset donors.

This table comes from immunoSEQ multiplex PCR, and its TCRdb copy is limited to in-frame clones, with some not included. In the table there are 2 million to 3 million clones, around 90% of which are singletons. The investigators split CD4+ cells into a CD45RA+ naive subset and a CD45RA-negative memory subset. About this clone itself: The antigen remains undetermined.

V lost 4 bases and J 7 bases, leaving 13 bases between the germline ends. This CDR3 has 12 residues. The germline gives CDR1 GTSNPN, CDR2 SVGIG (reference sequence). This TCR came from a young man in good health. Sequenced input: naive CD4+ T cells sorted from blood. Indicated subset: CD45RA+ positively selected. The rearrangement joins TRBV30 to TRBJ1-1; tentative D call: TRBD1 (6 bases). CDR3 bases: TGTGCCTGGACCCTAGGGGGTGTTGAAGCTTTCTTT. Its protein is CAWTLGGVEAFF.